Presented here are 19 T cell receptor beta chains from one specimen sequenced in a study of vaccination and CD4 T cells after COVID-19. These TCRs' antigens remain unknown. Sequenced with the Oncomine TCR Beta short-read assay was DNA taken from cultured CD4+ T cells. TCRdb re-called the PCR reads through MiXCR, storing one row per CDR3 protein. The sample yields about 14,000 distinct CDR3 sequences, roughly 29% seen once. Treatment in this sample: roughly ten-day PBMC culture with coronavirus spike peptide pools or control peptides (ViraFEST assay). Source material: cultured CD4+ T cells from blood. These receptors originate from a human donor with COVID-19.

The J gene is TRBJ1-6, the V gene TRBV19; TRBD1 aligns across 7 bases. Losses at the gene ends were 4 bases for V and 10 bases for J; bases not matched to a gene: 10. CDR3 length: 15 residues. The germline V gene encodes CDR1 LNHDA and CDR2 SQIVND (reference sequence). As DNA, the CDR3 is TGTGCCAGTAGTACACTATGGACAGGACGGTCACCCCTCCACTTT. The encoded protein is CASSTLWTGRSPLHF.

CDR3 DNA sequence: TGTGCCAGCAGCCAAGATCGGACTAGCGGGGTCAATGAGCAGTTCTTC. It codes for CASSQDRTSGVNEQFF. The J gene is TRBJ2-1, the V gene TRBV14; TRBD2 matches 12 bases. Trimming removed 0 bases from V and 6 bases from J; junction bases left unmatched: 3. CDR1 and CDR2 (germline): SGHDN, FVKESK. The CDR3 is 16 amino acids. Using reference TRBV14 and TRBJ2-1 for the parts outside the CDR3, the full variable domain is EAGVTQFPSHSVIEKGQTVTLRCDPISGHDNLYWYRRVMGKEIKFLLHFVKESKQDESGMPNNRFLAERTGGTYSTLKVQPAELEDSGVYFCASSQDRTSGVNEQFFGPGTRLTVL.

The chain has TRBV7-9 and TRBJ1-5, with a weak D call TRBD1 (6 bases). Germline lookup yields CDR1 SEHNR and CDR2 FQNEAQ (reference sequence). V was trimmed by 2 bases and J by 5 bases, leaving 10 bases between them. This CDR3 spans 14 amino acids. The CDR3 region is CASSLPGGDQPQHF. CDR3 in DNA: TGTGCCAGCAGCTTACCTGGGGGCGATCAGCCCCAGCATTTT.

This chain links TRBV27 with TRBJ2-7, with D perhaps TRBD1 (5 bases). Trimming pared 0 bases from V and 6 bases from J, leaving 15 bases between. The germline CDR1 and CDR2 sequences are MNHEY and SMNVEV (reference sequence). The CDR3 is 15 amino acids. CDR3 sequence (DNA): TGTGCCAGCAGTTTATCATTGGGGCAGCTGGGCGAGCAGTACTTC. Its protein product is CASSLSLGQLGEQYF.

This clonotype occurred a few times. This chain joins TRBV11-2 and TRBJ2-2, with 8 bases matching TRBD1. Trimming took 2 bases from V and 4 from J; bases not matched to a gene: 6. This CDR3 comprises 16 residues. The germline CDR1 and CDR2 sequences are SGHAT and FQNNGV. The CDR3 here is CASSLSRTGRTGELFF. As DNA, the CDR3 is TGTGCCAGCAGCTTAAGCCGGACAGGGCGCACCGGGGAGCTGTTTTTT.

This chain links TRBV4-2 with TRBJ2-5, with D perhaps TRBD2 (6 bases). The CDR3 loop spans 14 amino acids. V lost 4 bases and J lost 5, with 14 bases in between. Germline V gives CDR1 LGHNA, CDR2 YNFKEQ. CDR3 nucleotides: TGTGCCAGCAGCCGTACGGGGGTTCGGGAGACCCAGTACTTC. It translates to CASSRTGVRETQYF.

The count of this clonotype is one. The genes are TRBV5-4 and TRBJ2-7; 10 bases match TRBD1. The J call may be wrong; the DNA end is better matched by TRBJ2-5. Germline V lookup: CDR1 SGHNT, CDR2 YYREEE (reference sequence). The CDR3 is made up of 15 amino acids. DNA of the CDR3: TGTGCCAGCAGAGCGGGACAGGGGAGGGGAGAGACCCAGTACTTC. This sequence encodes CASRAGQGRGETQYF.

The CDR3 here is CASSWGLAGGSRETQYF. The CDR3 DNA is TGTGCCAGCAGCTGGGGACTAGCGGGGGGAAGCAGAGAGACCCAGTACTTC. The V gene is TRBV7-2, the J gene TRBJ2-5; 15 nucleotides align to TRBD2. The CDR3 has 17 amino acids. The trim removed 4 bases at V and 4 bases at J, leaving 7 bases unmatched. Germline loops: CDR1 SGHTA, CDR2 FQGNSA.

Only a few counts were recorded for this clonotype. The V call is TRBV19, the J call TRBJ2-7, with TRBD2 matching 10 bases. Germline V gene data show CDR1 as LNHDA and CDR2 as SQIVND (reference sequence). The CDR3 extends over 14 amino acids. V lost 4 bases to trimming and J lost 4 bases; unmatched junction nucleotides: 4. CDR3: CASSRALAGYEQYF. CDR3 coding DNA: TGTGCCAGTAGTAGAGCACTAGCGGGGTACGAGCAGTACTTC.

This clonotype appeared once. The chain has TRBV7-2 and TRBJ2-5; 8 bases agree with TRBD1. Germline CDR1 SGHTA, CDR2 FQGNSA. There are 14 residues in the CDR3. Trimming cost V 5 bases and J 5 bases; bases outside gene matches: 7. DNA of the CDR3: TGTGCCAGCAGCAGGACAGGGTCCGGCGAGACCCAGTACTTC. Encoded protein: CASSRTGSGETQYF.

The rearrangement links TRBV10-3 to TRBJ2-7; 8 positions match TRBD1. The CDR3 loop spans 14 amino acids. Germline V gene sequence: CDR1 ENHRY, CDR2 SYGVKD. Trimming removed 10 bases from V and 4 bases from J; junction bases left unmatched: 12. Written as DNA, the CDR3 is TGTGCCACCCGTTTTAACAGGGGGATTTACGAGCAGTACTTC. This sequence encodes CATRFNRGIYEQYF.

The chain recombines TRBV5-1 with TRBJ2-7, with TRBD1 as a possible D gene (5 bases). Trimming removed 4 bases from V and 7 bases from J, with 9 bases in between. CDR3 size: 11 residues. The germline CDR1 and CDR2 sequences are SGHRS and YFSETQ. In DNA, the CDR3 is TGCGCCAGCAGCAATCACAGGGAGCAGTACTTC. This codes for CASSNHREQYF. The full variable domain, completed using reference TRBV5-1 and TRBJ2-7, is KAGVTQTPRYLIKTRGQQVTLSCSPISGHRSVSWYQQTPGQGLQFLFEYFSETQRNKGNFPGRFSGRQFSNSRSEMNVSTLELGDSALYLCASSNHREQYFGPGTRLTVT.

This clonotype appeared a few times. The rearrangement uses TRBV19 and TRBJ1-3; possibly TRBD1 for D (5 bases). Trimming removed 3 bases from V and 0 bases from J, with 12 bases in between. The CDR3 totals 16 residues. The germline V gene encodes CDR1 LNHDA and CDR2 SQIVND (reference sequence). The CDR3 here is CASSMRGRISGNTIYF. The CDR3 DNA is TGTGCCAGTAGTATGCGGGGACGGATCTCTGGAAACACCATATATTTT.

This clonotype showed up just a few times. The V gene is TRBV7-3, the J gene TRBJ2-3; the D gene is possibly TRBD2 (6 bases). Germline V gene data show CDR1 as SGHTA and CDR2 as FQGTGA. There are 15 residues in the CDR3. The germline V and J ends were trimmed by 1 base and 1 base, with 9 bases remaining between them. CDR3 nucleotide sequence: TGTGCCAGCAGCTTAATGGGCGGGGGCACAGATACGCAGTATTTT. It yields the protein CASSLMGGGTDTQYF.

The chain carries TRBV11-2 and TRBJ2-1; 7 bases line up with TRBD2. This CDR3 is built from 16 residues. The germline CDR1 and CDR2 sequences are SGHAT and FQNNGV. The J segment lost 1 base and the V segment lost 4 bases, leaving 7 bases of the junction unmatched. DNA for the CDR3: TGTGCCAGCAGCTCCAGGGCTAGCGGATCCTACAATGAGCAGTTCTTC. Encoded protein: CASSSRASGSYNEQFF.

DNA of the CDR3: TGCAGTGCTAGACCGGCAGTAGCAGAAGCTTTCTTT. This translates into CSARPAVAEAFF. The chain is built from TRBV20-1 and TRBJ1-1; unclear D gene. Per germline, CDR1 DFQATT and CDR2 SNEGSKA (reference sequence). There are 12 residues in the CDR3. The V end lost 2 bases, the J end lost 8 bases, and 12 bases lay between the germline ends.

This clonotype was recorded a few times. The rearrangement links TRBV20-1 to TRBJ1-1, with D unresolved. The V gene lost 3 bases and the J gene lost 3 bases, with 14 bases spanning the gap. Germline V lookup: CDR1 DFQATT, CDR2 SNEGSKA (reference sequence). The CDR3 contains 14 residues. The CDR3 nucleotides read TGCAGTGCTAGTCTGGCGGGCGCCGACACTGAAGCTTTCTTT. Amino acid sequence: CSASLAGADTEAFF.

The chain carries TRBV2 and TRBJ2-5, with D perhaps matching TRBD1 (6 bases). Per germline, CDR1 SNHLY and CDR2 FYNNEI. With 4 bases removed from V and 2 bases from J, the gap between germline ends came to 14 bases. There are 15 residues in the CDR3. CDR3 region: CASSGHRAVQETQYF. CDR3 coding DNA: TGTGCCAGCAGTGGGCACAGGGCGGTGCAAGAGACCCAGTACTTC.

The chain combines TRBV7-8 with TRBJ2-7, with D maybe TRBD2 (6 bases). This CDR3 spans 14 amino acids. The V and J ends lost 6 bases and 0 bases respectively, with 12 bases between them. Germline V gives CDR1 SGHVS, CDR2 FQNEAQ. CDR3 in amino acids: CASRRPGDSYEQYF. The CDR3, as DNA: TGTGCCAGCAGACGACCGGGGGACTCCTACGAGCAGTACTTC.